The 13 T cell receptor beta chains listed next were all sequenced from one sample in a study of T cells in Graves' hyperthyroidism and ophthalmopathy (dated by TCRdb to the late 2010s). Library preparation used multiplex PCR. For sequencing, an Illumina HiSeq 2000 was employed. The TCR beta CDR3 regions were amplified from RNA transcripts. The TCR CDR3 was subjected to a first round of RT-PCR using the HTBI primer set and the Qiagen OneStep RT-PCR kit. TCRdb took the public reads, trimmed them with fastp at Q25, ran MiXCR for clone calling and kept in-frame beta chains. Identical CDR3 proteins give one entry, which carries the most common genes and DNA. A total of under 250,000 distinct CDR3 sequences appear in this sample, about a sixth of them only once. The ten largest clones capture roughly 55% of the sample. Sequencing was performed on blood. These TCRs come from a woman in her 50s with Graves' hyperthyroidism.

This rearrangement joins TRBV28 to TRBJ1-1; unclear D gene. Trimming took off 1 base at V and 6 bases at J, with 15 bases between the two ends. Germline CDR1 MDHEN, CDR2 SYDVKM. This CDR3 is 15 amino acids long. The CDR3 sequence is CASSLSAHSRPEAFF. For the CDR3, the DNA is TGTGCCAGCAGTTTATCGGCCCATTCAAGGCCTGAAGCTTTCTTT.

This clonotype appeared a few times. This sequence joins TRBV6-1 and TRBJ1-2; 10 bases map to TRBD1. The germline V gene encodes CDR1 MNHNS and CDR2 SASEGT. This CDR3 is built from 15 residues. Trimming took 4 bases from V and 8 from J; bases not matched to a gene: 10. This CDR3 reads CASSVAGTGDEGYTF. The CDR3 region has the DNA TGTGCCAGCAGTGTAGCCGGGACAGGGGATGAAGGCTACACCTTC.

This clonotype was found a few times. CDR3 region: CATQTGTPNTGELFF. In nucleotides, the CDR3 is TGTGCCACTCAAACCGGGACTCCGAACACCGGGGAGCTGTTTTTT. The chain carries TRBV6-1 and TRBJ2-2; possibly TRBD2 for D (6 bases). The V end lost 10 bases, the J end lost 0 bases, and 15 bases lay between the germline ends. The CDR3 is 15 amino acids. Germline CDR1 reads MNHNS; CDR2 reads SASEGT.

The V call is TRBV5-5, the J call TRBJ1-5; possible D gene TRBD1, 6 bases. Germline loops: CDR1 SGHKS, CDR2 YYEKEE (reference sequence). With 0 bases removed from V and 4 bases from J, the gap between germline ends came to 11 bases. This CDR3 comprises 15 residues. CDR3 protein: CASSLVAGANQPQHF. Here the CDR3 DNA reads TGTGCCAGCAGCTTGGTTGCAGGGGCTAATCAGCCCCAGCATTTT.

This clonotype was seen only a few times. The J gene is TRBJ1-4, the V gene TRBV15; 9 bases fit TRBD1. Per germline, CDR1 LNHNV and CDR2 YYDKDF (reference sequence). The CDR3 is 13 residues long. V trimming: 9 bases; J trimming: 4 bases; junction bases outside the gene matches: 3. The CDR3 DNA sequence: TGTGCCACGGGGACAGGGAATAATGAAAAACTGTTTTTT. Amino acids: CATGTGNNEKLFF.

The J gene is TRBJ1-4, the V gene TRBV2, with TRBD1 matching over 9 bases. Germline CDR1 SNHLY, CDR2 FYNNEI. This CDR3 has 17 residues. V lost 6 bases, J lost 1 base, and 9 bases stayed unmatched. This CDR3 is CASSATGGEGTNEKLFF. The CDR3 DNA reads TGTGCCAGCAGCGCAACAGGGGGCGAAGGAACTAATGAAAAACTGTTTTTT.

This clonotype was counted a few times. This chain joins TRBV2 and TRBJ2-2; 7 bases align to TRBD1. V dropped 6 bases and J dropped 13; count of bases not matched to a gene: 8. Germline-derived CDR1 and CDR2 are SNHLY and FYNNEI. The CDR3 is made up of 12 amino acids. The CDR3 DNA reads TGTGCCAGCAGGTCGACAGGGCGGTTGCTGTTTTTT. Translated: CASRSTGRLLFF. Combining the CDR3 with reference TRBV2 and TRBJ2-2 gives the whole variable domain EPEVTQTPSHQVTQMGQEVILRCVPISNHLYFYWYRQILGQKVEFLVSFYNNEISEKSEIFDDQFSVERPDGSNFTLKIRSTKLEDSAMYFCASRSTGRLLFFGEGSRLTVL.

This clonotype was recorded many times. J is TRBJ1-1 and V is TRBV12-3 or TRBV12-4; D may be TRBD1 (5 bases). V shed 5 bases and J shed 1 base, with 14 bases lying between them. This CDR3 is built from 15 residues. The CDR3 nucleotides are TGTGCCAGCAGTGGGGCCTTGGGTCAGAACACTGAAGCTTTCTTT. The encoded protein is CASSGALGQNTEAFF.

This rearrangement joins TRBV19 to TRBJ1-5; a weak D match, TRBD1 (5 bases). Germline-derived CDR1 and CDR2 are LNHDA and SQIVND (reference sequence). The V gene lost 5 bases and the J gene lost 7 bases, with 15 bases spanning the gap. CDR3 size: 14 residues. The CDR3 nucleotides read TGTGCCAGTAGTCGGGACCGGTTTGGGCAGCCCCAGCATTTT. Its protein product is CASSRDRFGQPQHF.

CDR3 DNA sequence: TGTGCCAGCAGGGACCCTAGGATGAACACTGAAGCTTTCTTT. Translated, it gives CASRDPRMNTEAFF. The chain joins TRBV6-1 to TRBJ1-1; no definite D call. The ends were cut back, 6 bases at V and 0 bases at J, with 11 bases in the middle. Germline loops: CDR1 MNHNS, CDR2 SASEGT. The CDR3 consists of 14 residues.

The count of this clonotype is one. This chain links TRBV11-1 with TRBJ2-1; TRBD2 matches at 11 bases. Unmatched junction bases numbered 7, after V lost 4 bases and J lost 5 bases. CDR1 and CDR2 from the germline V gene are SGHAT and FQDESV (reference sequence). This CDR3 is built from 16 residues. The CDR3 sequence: CASSSLAGVAHNEQFF. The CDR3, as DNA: TGTGCCAGCAGCTCACTAGCGGGAGTTGCCCACAATGAGCAGTTCTTC.

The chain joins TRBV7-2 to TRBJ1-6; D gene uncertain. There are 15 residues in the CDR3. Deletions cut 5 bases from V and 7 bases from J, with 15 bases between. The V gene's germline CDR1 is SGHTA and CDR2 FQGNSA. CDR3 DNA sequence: TGTGCCAGCAGCCCGGGGTATTCTCCAAATTCACCCCTCCACTTT. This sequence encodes CASSPGYSPNSPLHF.

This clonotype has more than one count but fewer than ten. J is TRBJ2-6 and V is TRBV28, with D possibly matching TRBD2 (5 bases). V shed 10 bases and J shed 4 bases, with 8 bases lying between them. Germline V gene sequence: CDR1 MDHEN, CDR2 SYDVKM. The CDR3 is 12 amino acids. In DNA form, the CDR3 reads TGTGCCACGCGGGCCGGGGCCAACGTCCTGACTTTC. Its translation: CATRAGANVLTF.